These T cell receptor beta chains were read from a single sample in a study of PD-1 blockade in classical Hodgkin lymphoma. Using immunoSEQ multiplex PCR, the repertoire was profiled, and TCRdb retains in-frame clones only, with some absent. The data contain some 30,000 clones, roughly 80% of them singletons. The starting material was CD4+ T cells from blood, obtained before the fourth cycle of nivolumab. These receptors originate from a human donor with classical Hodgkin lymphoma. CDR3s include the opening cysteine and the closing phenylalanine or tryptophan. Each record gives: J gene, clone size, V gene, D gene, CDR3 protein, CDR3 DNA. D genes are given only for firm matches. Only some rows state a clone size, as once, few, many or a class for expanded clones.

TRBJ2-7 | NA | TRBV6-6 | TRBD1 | CASSRPTGDSEQYF | TGTGCCAGCAGTCGACCGACAGGGGATAGCGAGCAGTACTTC
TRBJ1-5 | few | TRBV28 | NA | CASSDSPTYQPQHF | TGTGCCAGCAGTGACTCACCGACATATCAGCCCCAGCATTTT
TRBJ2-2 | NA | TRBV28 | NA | CASSLRGLTRAGELFF | TGTGCCAGCAGTTTAAGGGGGTTAACTCGAGCCGGGGAGCTGTTTTTT
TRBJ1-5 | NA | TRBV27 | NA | CASSLRTEKNQPQHF | TGTGCCAGCAGTTTAAGGACGGAAAAAAATCAGCCCCAGCATTTT
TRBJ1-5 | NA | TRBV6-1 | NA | CASSALTGINQPQHF | TGTGCCAGCAGCGCCCTAACAGGGATCAATCAGCCCCAGCATTTT
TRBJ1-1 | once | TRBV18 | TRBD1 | CASSPPLGTGGGNTEAFF | TGTGCCAGCTCACCCCCGTTGGGGACAGGGGGCGGTAACACTGAAGCTTTCTTT
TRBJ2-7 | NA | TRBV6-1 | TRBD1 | CASRTMGQVPYEQYF | TGTGCCAGCAGAACGATGGGACAGGTCCCCTACGAGCAGTACTTC
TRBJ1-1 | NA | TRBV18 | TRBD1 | CASSGTGDSTEAFF | TGTGCCAGCTCAGGTACAGGGGATTCCACTGAAGCTTTCTTT
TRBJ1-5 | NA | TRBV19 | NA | CASSVQIYSNQPQHF | TGTGCCAGTAGTGTACAGATTTATAGCAATCAGCCCCAGCATTTT
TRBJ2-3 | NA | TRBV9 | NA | CASNSGRTSTDTQYF | TGTGCCAGCAATTCGGGCAGGACTAGCACAGATACGCAGTATTTT
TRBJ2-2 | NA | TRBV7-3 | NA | CASSLWAQGGAGELFF | TGTGCCAGCAGCTTATGGGCGCAGGGTGGTGCCGGGGAGCTGTTTTTT
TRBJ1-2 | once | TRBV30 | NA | CAWSVPGGLYGYTF | TGTGCCTGGAGTGTACCTGGGGGGCTCTATGGCTACACCTTC
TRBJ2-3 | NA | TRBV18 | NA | CASSPTGQIYTDTQYF | TGTGCCAGCTCACCTACGGGACAAATCTACACAGATACGCAGTATTTT
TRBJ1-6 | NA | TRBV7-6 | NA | CASSLVSHPGTVNSPLHF | TGTGCCAGCAGCTTAGTTAGCCACCCCGGGACTGTTAATTCACCCCTCCACTTT
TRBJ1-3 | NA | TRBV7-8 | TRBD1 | CASSLPTPGQGRYSGNTIYF | TGTGCCAGCAGCTTGCCGACTCCGGGACAGGGAAGATACTCTGGAAACACCATATATTTT
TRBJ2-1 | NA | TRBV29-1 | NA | CSVEGRASYNEQFF | TGCAGCGTTGAGGGCAGGGCCTCCTACAATGAGCAGTTCTTC
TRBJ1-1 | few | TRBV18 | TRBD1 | CASSPRDRGAFF | TGTGCCAGCTCACCCCGGGACAGGGGGGCTTTCTTT